This T cell receptor (beta chain) was captured in a study of blood T cell repertoires in COVID-19. About the study: T cells, B-cell-depleted T cells, or PBMCs supplied cDNA or gDNA.

The CDR3 loop spans 15 amino acids. The ends lost 6 bases at V and 6 bases at J; junction bases unmatched: 10. Germline CDR1 is MNHEY and CDR2 is SMNVEV (reference sequence). Those who participated ranged in age from roughly 18 to 89 years and resided in approximately 23 US areas. Cohorts were based on clinical histories the participants reported. Method: immunoSEQ multiplex PCR; TCRdb's copy keeps in-frame clones and lacks some. The table lists just over 350,000 clones, about 90% of them singletons, with 3% in the top ten. The source is a woman under 40 who had recovered from COVID-19. Material: PBMCs or T cells enriched from blood (not recorded which). The V gene is TRBV27, the J gene TRBJ2-2; 7 positions agree with TRBD1. CDR3 DNA sequence: TGTGCCAGCAGCCCATACGACAGGGTGTCCGGGGAGCTGTTTTTT. Translating gives CASSPYDRVSGELFF.